Each of the 13 T cell receptor beta chains below was sequenced from the same sample in a study of T-cell memory formation after mild COVID-19. TCRdb reanalysed the 5' RACE reads using MiXCR and keeps one entry per CDR3 protein. Here the sample spans 250,000 to 300,000 distinct CDR3 sequences, 16% being singletons. The sample was PBMCs or a T cell subset sorted from them (not recorded which). These receptors were obtained from a man between 18 and 29 years old who had mild COVID-19 (a few samples of this study predate the infection). Cell type and time point are not known.

The table lists this clonotype with many counts. The V gene is TRBV4-3, the J gene TRBJ2-3; tentatively, D is TRBD2 (6 bases). In germline, CDR1 is LGHNA, CDR2 YSLEER. CDR3 size: 14 residues. V was shortened by 3 bases and J by 4 bases, with 11 bases between the two germline ends. CDR3 region: CASSQEGPPDTQYF. The CDR3 nucleotides read TGCGCCAGCAGCCAGGAGGGGCCACCAGATACGCAGTATTTT.

The chain has TRBV6-2 or TRBV6-3 and TRBJ2-5, with D possibly TRBD2 on 6 matching bases. The CDR3 has 13 residues. The V gene lost 8 bases and the J gene lost 5 bases, with 15 bases spanning the gap. CDR1 and CDR2 from the germline V gene are MNHEY and SVGEGT. The CDR3 nucleotides read TGTGCCAGCTATACGGGAGTTGGGGAGACCCAGTACTTC. This sequence encodes CASYTGVGETQYF.

V is TRBV7-3 and J is TRBJ1-6; D gene uncertain. Germline V gene data show CDR1 as SGHTA and CDR2 as FQGTGA. V was trimmed by 4 bases and J by 9 bases, leaving 16 bases between them. This CDR3 contains 15 residues. CDR3 bases: TGTGCCAGCAGCTCCCAGGACCCCCGGGCTTCACCCCTCCACTTT. Amino acid sequence: CASSSQDPRASPLHF.

The chain joins TRBV5-1 to TRBJ2-7; tentative D call: TRBD2 (5 bases). V was trimmed by 4 bases and J by 0 bases, leaving 11 bases between them. The CDR3 covers 14 residues. Per germline, CDR1 SGHRS and CDR2 YFSETQ. The CDR3 region has the DNA TGCGCCAGCAGCACGGGATGGGGCTCCTACGAGCAGTACTTC. Amino acid sequence: CASSTGWGSYEQYF. Drawing the rest from reference TRBV5-1 and TRBJ2-7, the complete variable domain is KAGVTQTPRYLIKTRGQQVTLSCSPISGHRSVSWYQQTPGQGLQFLFEYFSETQRNKGNFPGRFSGRQFSNSRSEMNVSTLELGDSALYLCASSTGWGSYEQYFGPGTRLTVT.

V gene TRBV2 combines with J gene TRBJ2-1; D is undetermined. Trimming left V 4 bases short and J 0 bases short, with 13 bases between. The germline CDR1 and CDR2 sequences are SNHLY and FYNNEI. The CDR3 length is 16 residues. Written as DNA, the CDR3 is TGTGCCAGCAGTGTGTGGGGTTCGGGCTCCTACAATGAGCAGTTCTTC. Translating gives CASSVWGSGSYNEQFF.

The V gene is TRBV20-1, the J gene TRBJ2-3, with 7 bases that match TRBD2. Looked up from germline, CDR1 is DFQATT and CDR2 is SNEGSKA (reference sequence). This CDR3 has 15 amino acids. V shed 3 bases and J 1 base; nucleotides not matched to a gene: 7. CDR3 sequence reads: CSARGQSGGTDTQYF. The CDR3 DNA follows: TGCAGTGCTAGGGGGCAAAGCGGGGGCACAGATACGCAGTATTTT.

The CDR3 DNA follows: TGTGCCAGCAGCCCACAGAACGCCTATGGCTACACCTTC. Its protein is CASSPQNAYGYTF. This chain links TRBV7-2 with TRBJ1-2; D gene ambiguous. CDR3 length equals 13 residues. V lost 5 bases, J lost 4 bases, and 11 bases lay in between. Germline CDR1 SGHTA, CDR2 FQGNSA.

This clonotype was seen a few times. The chain has TRBV5-1 and TRBJ1-2; D is unclear. This CDR3 has 13 residues. Deletions cut 6 bases from V and 4 bases from J, with 13 bases between. Germline values: CDR1 SGHRS, CDR2 YFSETQ. Here the CDR3 reads CASTEDGPYGYTF. Written as DNA, the CDR3 is TGCGCCAGCACCGAGGACGGACCCTATGGCTACACCTTC.

The rearrangement uses TRBV15 and TRBJ2-1; the D gene could be TRBD1 or TRBD2 (6 bases each). V was trimmed by 2 bases and J by 1 base, leaving 18 bases between them. The CDR3 totals 18 residues. Germline-derived CDR1 and CDR2 are LNHNV and YYDKDF (reference sequence). The CDR3 loop is CATSRPTRGAMSYNEQFF. The CDR3 DNA sequence: TGTGCCACCAGCAGACCAACGAGGGGGGCGATGTCCTACAATGAGCAGTTCTTC.

This clonotype was recorded a few times. The V and J genes are TRBV20-1 and TRBJ2-5; D is possibly TRBD2 (6 bases). V was cut by 0 bases and J by 5 bases, with 10 bases left in between. The CDR3 has 13 amino acids. Per the germline V gene, CDR1 is DFQATT and CDR2 is SNEGSKA (reference sequence). The CDR3 region is CSARDPGRETQYF. For the CDR3, the DNA is TGCAGTGCTAGAGATCCAGGGAGGGAGACCCAGTACTTC.

V and J are TRBV4-2 and TRBJ2-7, with 7 bases that match TRBD2. The germline V gene encodes CDR1 LGHNA and CDR2 YNFKEQ. The CDR3 length is 16 residues. Germline trimming cut 7 bases from V and 3 bases from J; bases unmatched to any gene: 15. CDR3 protein: CASTPGAGELYYEQYF. The CDR3 DNA reads as TGTGCCAGCACCCCTGGCGCGGGGGAACTATACTACGAGCAGTACTTC.

This clonotype appeared a few times. This rearrangement joins TRBV11-2 to TRBJ1-6, with D possibly TRBD1 on 5 matching bases. Per the germline V gene, CDR1 is SGHAT and CDR2 is FQNNGV. V lost 1 base to trimming and J lost 10 bases, with 14 bases between them. The CDR3 loop spans 15 amino acids. DNA of the CDR3: TGTGCCAGCAGCTTAGCGTCGAGGTCAGGGTCACCCCTCCACTTT. It specifies CASSLASRSGSPLHF.

This sequence joins TRBV5-1 and TRBJ1-2; 12 bases agree with TRBD1. Germline V gene data show CDR1 as SGHRS and CDR2 as YFSETQ. The V and J ends lost 4 bases and 3 bases, in that order; junction bases with no gene match: 7. CDR3 length: 16 amino acids. CDR3 loop: CASSLTGTGGHYGYTF. The CDR3 DNA is TGCGCCAGCAGCCTCACCGGGACAGGGGGCCACTATGGCTACACCTTC.